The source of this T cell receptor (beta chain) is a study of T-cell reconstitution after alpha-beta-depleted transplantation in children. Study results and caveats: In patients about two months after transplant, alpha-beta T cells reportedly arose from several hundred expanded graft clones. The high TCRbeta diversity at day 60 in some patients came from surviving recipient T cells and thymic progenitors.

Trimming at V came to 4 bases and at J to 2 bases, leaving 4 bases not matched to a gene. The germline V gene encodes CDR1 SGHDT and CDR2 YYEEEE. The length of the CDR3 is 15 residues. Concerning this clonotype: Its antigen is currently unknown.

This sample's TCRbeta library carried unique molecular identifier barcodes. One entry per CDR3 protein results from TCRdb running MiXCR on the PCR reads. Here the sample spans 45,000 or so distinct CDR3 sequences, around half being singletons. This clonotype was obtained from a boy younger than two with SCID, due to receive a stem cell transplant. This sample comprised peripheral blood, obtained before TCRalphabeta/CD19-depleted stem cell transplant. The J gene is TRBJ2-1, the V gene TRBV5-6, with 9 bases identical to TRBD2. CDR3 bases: TGTGCCAGCAGCCGACTAGCGGAGCCCTACAATGAGCAGTTCTTC. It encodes CASSRLAEPYNEQFF.